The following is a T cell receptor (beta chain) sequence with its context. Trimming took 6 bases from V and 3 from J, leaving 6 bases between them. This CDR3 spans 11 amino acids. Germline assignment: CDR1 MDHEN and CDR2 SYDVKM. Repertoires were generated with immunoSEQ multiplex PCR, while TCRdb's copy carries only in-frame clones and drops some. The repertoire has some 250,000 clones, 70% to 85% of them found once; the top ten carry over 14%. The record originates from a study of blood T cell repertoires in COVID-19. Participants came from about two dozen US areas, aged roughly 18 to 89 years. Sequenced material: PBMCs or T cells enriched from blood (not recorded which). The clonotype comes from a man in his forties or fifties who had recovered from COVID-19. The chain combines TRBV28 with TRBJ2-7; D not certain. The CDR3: CASSRLYEQYF. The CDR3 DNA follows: TGTGCCAGCAGCAGACTCTACGAGCAGTACTTC.